These 15 T cell receptor beta chains originate from one sample sequenced in a study of blood T cells in healthy people across ages. A J-beta primer mix and a sample-barcoded 5' primer were used in a second PCR of about 7 to 12 cycles. TCRdb recomputed calls from the 5' RACE reads with MiXCR, one row per CDR3 protein. The table includes about 900,000 distinct CDR3 sequences, 45% to 50% detected once. What was sequenced was blood. Receptors originate from a man aged 30 to 39 in good health.

The chain employs TRBV19 and TRBJ2-7; D is possibly TRBD1 (5 bases). CDR1 LNHDA and CDR2 SQIVND come from the germline V gene (reference sequence). V was cut by 4 bases and J by 7 bases, with 11 bases left in between. The CDR3 is 12 residues long. CDR3 in DNA: TGTGCCAGTAGTACTTCAGGGCGGGAGCAGTACTTC. It is translated as CASSTSGREQYF.

The gene calls are TRBV24-1 and TRBJ2-7, with 7 bases that match TRBD1. J gave up 2 bases and V 4 bases, and 7 bases lay outside the gene matches. Per germline, CDR1 KGHDR and CDR2 SFDVKD. This CDR3 region has 15 residues. The CDR3 DNA follows: TGTGCCACCAGTGACCCCGGGACAGAACCCTACGAGCAGTACTTC. As protein: CATSDPGTEPYEQYF.

With regard to this clonotype: An end of the junction differs from the germline gene, which may be a read error. V is TRBV4-3 and J is TRBJ2-1; maybe TRBD1 (5 bases). The germline V gene encodes CDR1 LGHNA and CDR2 YSLEER. The CDR3 totals 15 residues. The CDR3 region has the DNA TGCGTCAGCAGCCAAGATCGGACAACCTACAATGAGCAGTTCTTC. As protein: CVSSQDRTTYNEQFF.

The chain carries TRBV6-1 and TRBJ1-6, with no clear D. The CDR3 totals 14 residues. Germline V gives CDR1 MNHNS, CDR2 SASEGT. Trimming removed 8 bases from V and 4 bases from J, with 12 bases in between. In DNA form, the CDR3 reads TGTGCCAGCCGGGGAACAGTTTATAATTCACCCCTCCACTTT. It yields the protein CASRGTVYNSPLHF.

In this sample, this clonotype turned up a few times. The rearrangement links TRBV4-1 to TRBJ1-4; no clear D gene. The V end lost 3 bases, the J end lost 0 bases, and 14 bases lay between the germline ends. Germline V gene lookup returns CDR1 MGHRA and CDR2 YSYEKL. The CDR3 spans 17 residues. CDR3 DNA: TGCGCCAGCAGCCAGGTCGCCTCTATTGCAACTAATGAAAAACTGTTTTTT. Residues: CASSQVASIATNEKLFF.

The CDR3 region is CASRGLAFQETQYF. In nucleotides, the CDR3 is TGTGCCAGCAGGGGGCTAGCGTTCCAAGAGACCCAGTACTTC. The genes are TRBV6-5 and TRBJ2-5, with a weak D call TRBD2 (6 bases). Trimming took 6 bases from V and 1 from J, leaving 12 bases between them. The CDR3 consists of 14 residues. CDR1 is MNHEY, CDR2 SVGAGI, per germline.

V usage is TRBV11-2 and J usage is TRBJ2-7; D gene unclear. The length of the CDR3 is 13 residues. Germline lookup yields CDR1 SGHAT and CDR2 FQNNGV. Trimming pared 5 bases from V and 8 bases from J, leaving 16 bases between. The CDR3 region is CASSLPGPDKQYF. The DNA of the CDR3 is TGTGCCAGCAGCCTACCGGGCCCCGACAAGCAGTACTTC.

This chain connects TRBV6-5 to TRBJ2-1; 8 nucleotides match TRBD1. From germline, CDR1 is MNHEY and CDR2 SVGAGI. Trimming took 5 bases from V and 7 from J; bases not matched to a gene: 4. CDR3 length: 13 amino acids. The CDR3 loop reads CASSRTGMNEQFF. CDR3 nucleotide sequence: TGTGCCAGCAGTCGGACAGGGATGAATGAGCAGTTCTTC.

This clonotype was counted between two and nine times. This chain uses TRBV29-1 with TRBJ1-4, with D unresolved. This CDR3 is 12 amino acids long. V lost 7 bases and J lost 7, with 13 bases in between. The germline V gene encodes CDR1 SQVTM and CDR2 ANQGSEA. The CDR3 here is CSAGRGGEKLFF. The CDR3 coding sequence is TGCAGCGCCGGACGGGGAGGTGAAAAACTGTTTTTT.

This clonotype was found a few times. The chain has TRBV7-2 and TRBJ2-5; the match to TRBD2 covers 7 bases. Germline V gene lookup returns CDR1 SGHTA and CDR2 FQGNSA. This CDR3 region has 15 residues. J lost 2 bases, V lost 4 bases, and 7 bases had no gene match. Here the CDR3 reads CASSWVGGGQETQYF. The CDR3 DNA follows: TGTGCCAGCAGCTGGGTCGGCGGGGGACAAGAGACCCAGTACTTC.

This clonotype has just a few counts. The chain has TRBV12-3 or TRBV12-4 and TRBJ2-3; D call uncertain. V was pared by 6 bases and J by 0 bases, with 16 bases between. The CDR3 has 16 residues. The CDR3 DNA sequence: TGTGCCAGCAGATACAGAGGCCTTTCTAGCACAGATACGCAGTATTTT. It encodes CASRYRGLSSTDTQYF.

This clonotype was counted between two and nine times. V gene TRBV7-9 combines with J gene TRBJ1-5; 8 bases line up with TRBD1. Looked up from germline, CDR1 is SEHNR and CDR2 is FQNEAQ (reference sequence). The CDR3 has 14 amino acids. The junction had 5 bases not matched to a gene; V was cut back by 5 bases and J by 5 bases. Here the CDR3 DNA reads TGTGCCAGCAGCCCGATGGACAGGGATCAGCCCCAGCATTTT. This translates into CASSPMDRDQPQHF.

This clonotype was detected many times. V gene TRBV28 combines with J gene TRBJ2-7; 8 positions match TRBD2. This CDR3 spans 13 amino acids. From germline, CDR1 is MDHEN and CDR2 SYDVKM. The V and J ends lost 8 bases and 6 bases, in that order; junction bases with no gene match: 9. CDR3 loop: CASLGGAAFEQYF. The DNA of the CDR3 is TGTGCCAGCCTCGGGGGGGCCGCTTTCGAGCAGTACTTC.

The genes are TRBV28 and TRBJ2-4; the D gene could be TRBD1 or TRBD2 (5 bases each). The germline V gene encodes CDR1 MDHEN and CDR2 SYDVKM. Trimming shortened V by 2 bases and J by 9 bases, and 11 bases separated the two germline ends. The CDR3 is made up of 13 amino acids. This CDR3 is CASSLQGLAIQYF. The CDR3, as DNA: TGTGCCAGCAGTTTACAGGGCCTAGCCATTCAGTACTTC.

The CDR3 loop is CASGPGWGGFTDTQYF. CDR3 in DNA: TGCGCCAGCGGCCCTGGGTGGGGGGGCTTTACAGATACGCAGTATTTT. The V gene is TRBV4-3, the J gene TRBJ2-3, with a possible D match to TRBD2 (7 bases). Trimming cost V 8 bases and J 3 bases, with 21 bases left between them. The CDR3 runs 16 residues. Per the germline V gene, CDR1 is LGHNA and CDR2 is YSLEER.